This T cell receptor beta chain was sequenced in a study of control samples from healthy donors and cancer patients. The germline CDR1 and CDR2 sequences are MGHRA and YSYEKL. CDR3 length: 15 residues. With 4 bases clipped from V and 4 bases from J, the junction kept 8 bases outside the gene matches. Sequencing was performed with immunoSEQ multiplex PCR; in TCRdb, only in-frame clones are kept and a portion is missing. The data show about 140,000 clones, roughly 92% seen once. The clonotype originates from a man aged 35 to 55 in good health. The material sequenced was blood. This chain joins TRBV4-1 and TRBJ2-7, with TRBD1 matching 9 bases. The CDR3 DNA reads TGCGCCAGCAGCCTCCTCGGGACAGGGACATACGAGCAGTACTTC. Translating gives CASSLLGTGTYEQYF.